This T cell receptor (beta chain) was profiled in a study of T-cell reconstitution after alpha-beta-depleted transplantation in children. Unique molecular identifiers were used in preparing the TCRbeta library. Using its own MiXCR run on the PCR reads, TCRdb lists one record per CDR3 protein. The repertoire holds approximately 400,000 distinct CDR3 sequences, with 11% as singletons. The table lists this clonotype with a few counts. The CDR3 is 14 residues long. V was pared by 2 bases and J by 3 bases, with 10 bases between. In germline, CDR1 is MNHNS, CDR2 SASEGT. This sample comprised PBMCs from the stem cell graft donor, obtained from the stem cell graft. The V and J genes are TRBV6-1 and TRBJ2-5, with a tentative D call TRBD1 (5 bases). The origin of this receptor is a human donor who donated a stem cell graft to a child with acute myeloid leukemia. CDR3 sequence reads: CASSEPGLEETQYF. In DNA, the CDR3 is TGTGCCAGCAGTGAACCAGGGTTGGAAGAGACCCAGTACTTC.